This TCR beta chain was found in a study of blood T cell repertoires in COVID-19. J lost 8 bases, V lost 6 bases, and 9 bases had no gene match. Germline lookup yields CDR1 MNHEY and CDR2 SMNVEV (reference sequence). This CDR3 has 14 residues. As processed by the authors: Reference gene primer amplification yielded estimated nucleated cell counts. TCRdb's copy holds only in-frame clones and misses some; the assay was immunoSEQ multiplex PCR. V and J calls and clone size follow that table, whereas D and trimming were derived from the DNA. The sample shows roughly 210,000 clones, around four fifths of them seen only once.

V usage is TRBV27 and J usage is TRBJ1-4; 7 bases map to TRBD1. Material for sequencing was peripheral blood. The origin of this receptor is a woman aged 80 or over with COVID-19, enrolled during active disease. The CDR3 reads CASSTRTGREKLFF. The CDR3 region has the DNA TGTGCCAGCAGCACCAGGACAGGACGGGAAAAACTGTTTTTT.